This T cell receptor beta chain was found in a study of regulatory T cells in long-lasting Graves disease. Study findings and constraints: Sharing of public clonotypes was greater in persistent patients (around 2,500) than in new patients (966).

This clonotype came up many times. The target antigen is unknown. Germline loops: CDR1 LGHDT, CDR2 YNNKEL (reference sequence). V dropped 0 bases and J dropped 8 bases, with 10 bases sitting between them. The CDR3 spans 13 residues. iRepertoire HTBI primers and Arm-PCR of CDR3 regions built TCR beta libraries. TCRdb ran MiXCR on the multiplex PCR reads and lists one entry per CDR3 protein. The table shows more than 300,000 distinct CDR3 sequences, with 15% to 20% occurring only once. Time point described: newly diagnosed GD, antithyroid drugs for less than 3 months. TCR sequences were obtained from RNA taken from PBMCs. An endocrinology department in Xi'an, China, recruited the patients. The sample was also reused in another study, on T cells in Graves' hyperthyroidism and ophthalmopathy. That work contributes: When the TCR CDR3 underwent first-round RT-PCR, the HTBI primer set was used.

The sample consisted of peripheral blood mononuclear cells (PBMCs), taken at new diagnosis, from a patient treated with antithyroid drugs. The receptor was isolated from a woman between 18 and 30 years old with Graves disease. The chain carries TRBV3-1 and TRBJ1-2, with a tentative D call TRBD1 (6 bases). Here the CDR3 reads CASSQDAGGGYTF. The CDR3 DNA follows: TGTGCCAGCAGCCAAGATGCCGGGGGCGGCTACACCTTC.